This T cell receptor beta chain came from a study of blood T cell repertoires in COVID-19. Study-wide background: Samples representing acute and convalescent COVID-19 were sourced from the United States, Italy and Spain. T cells, B-cell-depleted T cells, or PBMCs supplied cDNA or gDNA.

The Seattle site enrolled patients during active infection and followed them longitudinally. The J segment lost 12 bases and the V segment lost 2 bases, leaving 8 bases of the junction unmatched. The CDR3 covers 14 residues. Germline V gives CDR1 SGDLS, CDR2 YYNGEE. In the authors' workflow: The assay estimated nucleated cells by amplifying reference gene primers. Sequenced by immunoSEQ multiplex PCR; TCRdb stores in-frame clones only, minus some. That table furnishes V, J and clone size, whereas the DNA furnished D and trimming. The data contain approximately 200,000 clones, about nine tenths of them singletons.

The sequenced material came from peripheral blood. The J gene is TRBJ2-1, the V gene TRBV9, with 10 bases that match TRBD2. This clonotype originated in a man aged 25-45 years with COVID-19, enrolled during active disease. In DNA, the CDR3 is TGTGCCAGCAGCGTTGGGACTAGCGATTACGGGCAGTTCTTC. This gives the protein CASSVGTSDYGQFF.